The 17 T cell receptor beta chains below were found in one sample sequenced in a study of T cell repertoires in cytomegalovirus infection (dated by TCRdb to 2018 to 2020). Their target antigens are unknown. Sequencer: Illumina HiSeq 1500. Using fastp at Q25 and MiXCR, TCRdb reprocessed the public reads and kept productive beta chains. Rows are combined by CDR3 protein, so each entry shows the most common genes and DNA. The sample table records 900,000 to 950,000 distinct CDR3 sequences; roughly 31% of these occur just once. The ten largest clones take up over 13% of the sample. What the treatment or condition label conveys for this sample: in vitro stimulation with specific CMV peptide epitopes to enrich CMV-specific T cells. This specimen was cultured CD8+ T cells from PBMCs, taken from culture after CMV antigen stimulation. Every receptor here comes from a human donor in good health (CMV status not recorded). Some clones in this sample may be carry-over from other donors' samples.

The chain combines TRBV7-9 with TRBJ2-5; no clear D gene. Germline loops: CDR1 SEHNR, CDR2 FQNEAQ (reference sequence). The germline V and J ends were trimmed by 2 bases and 5 bases, with 21 bases remaining between them. The CDR3 has 17 amino acids. CDR3 DNA: TGTGCCAGCAGCTTATTAGTCGGAAGTTCCTTAGGGGAGACCCAGTACTTC. Protein: CASSLLVGSSLGETQYF.

This clonotype occurred a few times. This chain uses TRBV12-3 or TRBV12-4 with TRBJ2-3; a weak D match, TRBD2 (6 bases). This CDR3 contains 15 residues. The V gene lost 2 bases and the J gene lost 5 bases, with 14 bases spanning the gap. This chain's CDR3 is CASSLTGEFGDTQYF. The CDR3 coding sequence is TGTGCCAGCAGTTTAACGGGGGAGTTTGGAGATACGCAGTATTTT.

This clonotype was picked up a small number of times. This chain connects TRBV10-3 to TRBJ1-1; D is uncertain. V was shortened by 4 bases and J by 0 bases, with 12 bases between the two germline ends. Germline lookup yields CDR1 ENHRY and CDR2 SYGVKD. CDR3 length: 15 amino acids. The CDR3 bases are TGTGCCATCAGTGCGCAAACTGTTATGAACACTGAAGCTTTCTTT. Its protein product is CAISAQTVMNTEAFF.

The rearrangement joins TRBV4-2 to TRBJ1-2; TRBD1 is a possible D gene (6 bases). CDR3 size: 13 residues. The V and J ends lost 6 bases and 4 bases respectively, with 12 bases between them. Germline CDR1 and CDR2: LGHNA and YNFKEQ. CDR3 nucleotide sequence: TGTGCCAGCAGTTACAGGGCGGTCTATGGCTACACCTTC. Its translation: CASSYRAVYGYTF.

The J gene is TRBJ2-2, the V gene TRBV27; TRBD1 agrees at 7 bases. The CDR3 length is 16 residues. After removal of 8 bases from V and 6 bases from J, the junction contained 15 bases not matched to a gene. Per germline, CDR1 MNHEY and CDR2 SMNVEV (reference sequence). The CDR3, as DNA: TGTGCCAGCGGGGGCAGGGGGTTGATCGGTCCCGGGGAGCTGTTTTTT. Amino acids: CASGGRGLIGPGELFF.

The chain combines TRBV7-6 with TRBJ2-2; D may be TRBD2 (6 bases). Trimming shortened V by 5 bases and J by 3 bases, and 13 bases separated the two germline ends. Per the germline V gene, CDR1 is SGHVS and CDR2 is FNYEAQ. The CDR3 sequence is 15 residues long. CDR3 loop: CASSQGTLHTGELFF. The CDR3 region has the DNA TGTGCCAGCAGCCAAGGGACTCTCCACACCGGGGAGCTGTTTTTT.

This chain links TRBV2 with TRBJ2-1; D unresolved. The CDR3 consists of 9 residues. V was pared by 6 bases and J by 14 bases, with 8 bases between. Germline V gene sequence: CDR1 SNHLY, CDR2 FYNNEI. The chain's CDR3 is CASSPAEFF. DNA of the CDR3: TGTGCCAGCAGCCCTGCCGAGTTCTTC.

This clonotype has only one observation. The CDR3 DNA is TGTGCCAGCAGTGAAGCAAACAGAAACCCCTACGAGCAGTACTTC. Amino acid sequence: CASSEANRNPYEQYF. The rearrangement joins TRBV2 to TRBJ2-7; D gene unclear. Deletions cut 0 bases from V and 2 bases from J, with 11 bases between. The germline V gene encodes CDR1 SNHLY and CDR2 FYNNEI. The CDR3 has 15 residues.

Details on this clonotype: The junction departs from germline at one end; a sequencing error may be responsible. The V gene is TRBV15, the J gene TRBJ2-1; 10 positions match TRBD2. Germline CDR1 LNHNV, CDR2 YYDKDF (reference sequence). There are 16 residues in the CDR3. The CDR3 sequence is CATSRQAGGTYNERFF. CDR3 in DNA: TGTGCCACCAGCAGGCAAGCGGGGGGGACCTACAATGAGCGGTTCTTC.

This clonotype was seen only a few times. The rearrangement joins TRBV14 to TRBJ2-1, with D perhaps TRBD2 (6 bases). Germline assignment: CDR1 SGHDN and CDR2 FVKESK. V lost 1 base to trimming and J lost 6 bases, with 10 bases between them. The CDR3 runs 14 residues. CDR3 coding DNA: TGTGCCAGCAGCCAAGTAGCGGTTGGCAATGAGCAGTTCTTC. As protein: CASSQVAVGNEQFF. The full variable domain, its missing parts supplied by reference TRBV14 and TRBJ2-1, is EAGVTQFPSHSVIEKGQTVTLRCDPISGHDNLYWYRRVMGKEIKFLLHFVKESKQDESGMPNNRFLAERTGGTYSTLKVQPAELEDSGVYFCASSQVAVGNEQFFGPGTRLTVL.

This chain links TRBV29-1 with TRBJ1-1; the D is unclear. Trimming cost V 6 bases and J 4 bases, with 18 bases left between them. This CDR3 contains 14 residues. Germline CDR1 and CDR2: SQVTM and ANQGSEA. This CDR3 is CSVASSGYSTEAFF. Here the CDR3 DNA reads TGCAGCGTAGCCTCGTCGGGTTATAGCACTGAAGCTTTCTTT.

This clonotype was counted many times. V is TRBV4-1 and J is TRBJ2-5, with D maybe TRBD1 (6 bases). The V end lost 3 bases, the J end lost 2 bases, and 10 bases lay between the germline ends. Looked up from germline, CDR1 is MGHRA and CDR2 is YSYEKL. The CDR3 is 14 amino acids. The CDR3 bases are TGCGCCAGCAGCCAGGTGGACAGTCAAGAGACCCAGTACTTC. It encodes CASSQVDSQETQYF.

This clonotype was detected only a few times. The V call is TRBV24-1, the J call TRBJ2-5, with 8 bases lining up with TRBD1. With V trimmed by 7 bases and J by 3 bases, 9 bases remained unmatched. The CDR3 runs to 15 residues. CDR1 and CDR2 from the germline V gene are KGHDR and SFDVKD. Here the CDR3 reads CATSETGGLEETQYF. CDR3 in DNA: TGTGCCACCAGCGAAACAGGGGGTCTAGAAGAGACCCAGTACTTC.

This clonotype was observed a handful of times. The rearrangement uses TRBV11-2 and TRBJ2-2, with 8 bases lining up with TRBD1. The ends lost 4 bases at V and 4 bases at J; junction bases unmatched: 8. The CDR3 consists of 16 residues. Germline V CDR1 and CDR2: SGHAT, FQNNGV. CDR3 loop: CASSSRTGRTTGELFF. In DNA form, the CDR3 reads TGTGCCAGCAGCTCCCGGACAGGGAGGACCACCGGGGAGCTGTTTTTT.

This clonotype was recorded a few times. The CDR3 loop is CASSTTGAASYEQYF. The CDR3 coding sequence is TGTGCCAGCAGCACGACAGGGGCTGCTAGCTACGAGCAGTACTTC. This rearrangement joins TRBV11-1 to TRBJ2-7, with 8 bases fitting TRBD1. V shed 5 bases and J 3 bases; nucleotides not matched to a gene: 9. The CDR3 runs to 15 residues. The germline V gene encodes CDR1 SGHAT and CDR2 FQDESV (reference sequence).

This chain connects TRBV28 to TRBJ2-2, with 9 bases aligning to TRBD2. Germline assignment: CDR1 MDHEN and CDR2 SYDVKM. With 7 bases clipped from V and 5 bases from J, the junction kept 11 bases outside the gene matches. The CDR3 covers 16 residues. Here the CDR3 reads CASTPSGGLYTGELFF. The CDR3 nucleotides read TGTGCCAGCACCCCAAGCGGGGGGCTATATACCGGGGAGCTGTTTTTT. The variable domain in full, completed from reference TRBV28 and TRBJ2-2, reads DVKVTQSSRYLVKRTGEKVFLECVQDMDHENMFWYRQDPGLGLRLIYFSYDVKMKEKGDIPEGYSVSREKKERFSLILESASTNQTSMYLCASTPSGGLYTGELFFGEGSRLTVL.

This clonotype was counted between two and nine times. The V gene is TRBV12-3 or TRBV12-4, the J gene TRBJ2-1; a possible D gene is TRBD1 (6 bases). The length of the CDR3 is 14 residues. Trimming pared 5 bases from V and 0 bases from J, leaving 8 bases between. The CDR3 loop reads CASSETGSYNEQFF. The CDR3 region has the DNA TGTGCCAGCAGTGAGACAGGCTCCTACAATGAGCAGTTCTTC.